The text below deals with one T cell receptor (beta chain). Its antigen is not identified. Primers: 60 Vbeta forward and 13 Jbeta reverse. The data were produced by immunoSEQ multiplex PCR, yet TCRdb's version contains in-frame clones alone and is incomplete. The profile shows around 84,000 clones, approximately 80% of them singletons. This sample stems from a study of cytomegalovirus exposure and HLA in healthy donors. Between the trimmed V and J ends, which lost 5 bases and 0 bases, there was a span of 13 bases. The CDR3 covers 15 residues. Germline V gene sequence: CDR1 LNHDA, CDR2 SQIVND (reference sequence). Nobody wrote down the CMV serostatus of this donor. Broader study findings: It was reported in a later analysis that an Asian-associated ancestry cluster showed fewer N-insertions than the approximately 700-donor mean.

The source material was PBMCs. This chain uses TRBV19 with TRBJ1-1, with D possibly being TRBD1 (5 bases). The receptor comes from a human donor in good health. The chain's CDR3 is CASSLRQTMNTEAFF. The CDR3 DNA reads as TGTGCCAGTAGTCTCCGACAGACAATGAACACTGAAGCTTTCTTT. The full variable domain, rest sourced from reference TRBV19 and TRBJ1-1, is DGGITQSPKYLFRKEGQNVTLSCEQNLNHDAMYWYRQDPGQGLRLIYYSQIVNDFQKGDIAEGYSVSREKKESFPLTVTSAQKNPTAFYLCASSLRQTMNTEAFFGQGTRLTVV.